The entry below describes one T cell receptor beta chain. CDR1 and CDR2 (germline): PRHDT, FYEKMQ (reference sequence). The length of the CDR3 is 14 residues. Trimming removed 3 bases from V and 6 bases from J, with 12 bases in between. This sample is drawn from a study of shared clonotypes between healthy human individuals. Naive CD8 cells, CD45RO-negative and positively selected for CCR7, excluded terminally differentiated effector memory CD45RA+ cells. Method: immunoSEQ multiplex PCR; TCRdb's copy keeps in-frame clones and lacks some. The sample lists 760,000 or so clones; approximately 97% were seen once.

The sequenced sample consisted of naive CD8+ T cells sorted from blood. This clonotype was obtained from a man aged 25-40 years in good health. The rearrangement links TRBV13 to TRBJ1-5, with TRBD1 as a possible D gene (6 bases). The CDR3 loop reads CASSFLGAGQPQHF. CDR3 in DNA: TGTGCCAGCAGCTTCTTGGGGGCCGGTCAGCCCCAGCATTTT.